The 24 T cell receptor beta chains in this list originate from one sample, sequenced in a study of blood T cells in healthy people across ages (dated by TCRdb to between 2015 and 2016). Libraries were prepared through 5' RACE. The sample was run on an Illumina HiSeq 2500. A second PCR of roughly 6 to 12 cycles was performed with a sample-barcoded 5' primer and a J-beta primer mix. TCRdb ran its own pipeline on the public reads, namely fastp trimming at Q25 and MiXCR clone calling, and kept in-frame beta chains. When rows share a CDR3 protein, they turn into one entry using the most common DNA and genes. The sample table records some 900,000 distinct CDR3 sequences; about 48% of these occur just once. The ten biggest clones cover around an eighth of the sample. Sequenced input: blood. The receptors come from a man aged 25 to 40 in good health.

On this clonotype: At one end the junction does not follow the germline gene, possibly because of a read error. The chain is built from TRBV28 and TRBJ2-3; D unclear. CDR1 and CDR2 (germline): MDHEN, SYDVKM. The length of the CDR3 is 13 residues. The CDR3 DNA reads as TGTGCCAGCAGTACGCGCAGCAGAGATACGCAGTATTTT. It codes for CASSTRSRDTQYF.

The CDR3 region is CASSLAPLAGYQETQYF. CDR3 DNA: TGTGCCAGCAGCTTAGCCCCCCTAGCGGGGTACCAAGAGACCCAGTACTTC. V is TRBV11-2 and J is TRBJ2-5; 9 bases line up with TRBD2. V shed 1 base, J shed 0 bases, and the junction held 6 bases outside the gene matches. The CDR3 spans 17 residues. The germline gives CDR1 SGHAT, CDR2 FQNNGV. Variable domain in full (rest from reference TRBV11-2 and TRBJ2-5): EAGVAQSPRYKIIEKRQSVAFWCNPISGHATLYWYQQILGQGPKLLIQFQNNGVVDDSQLPKDRFSAERLKGVDSTLKIQPAKLEDSAVYLCASSLAPLAGYQETQYFGPGTRLLVL.

The gene calls are TRBV25-1 and TRBJ2-7; D not resolved. The CDR3 runs 13 residues. Germline V gene sequence: CDR1 MGHDK, CDR2 SYGVNS. V was shortened by 2 bases and J by 6 bases, with 11 bases between the two germline ends. The CDR3 is CASSERGRGEQYF. The CDR3 DNA reads as TGTGCCAGCAGTGAACGAGGCAGAGGCGAGCAGTACTTC.

The chain uses TRBV7-2 and TRBJ1-4; D may be TRBD1 (5 bases). With 4 bases removed from V and 5 bases from J, the gap between germline ends came to 14 bases. This CDR3 region has 15 residues. CDR1 and CDR2 (germline): SGHTA, FQGNSA. The CDR3 nucleotides are TGTGCCAGCAGCTGGGGGTACCAGACGAATGAAAAACTGTTTTTT. Translating gives CASSWGYQTNEKLFF.

The chain couples TRBV7-9 to TRBJ2-1, with 9 bases lining up with TRBD1. Germline-derived CDR1 and CDR2 are SEHNR and FQNEAQ (reference sequence). V dropped 5 bases and J dropped 8; count of bases not matched to a gene: 10. The CDR3 runs to 15 residues. CDR3: CASSETGGAGYEQFF. The DNA of the CDR3 is TGTGCCAGCAGCGAAACAGGGGGCGCAGGCTATGAGCAGTTCTTC.

The rearrangement uses TRBV9 and TRBJ2-5; the D gene is possibly TRBD2 (7 bases). The germline V gene has CDR1 SGDLS and CDR2 YYNGEE. V lost 0 bases and J lost 3, with 12 bases in between. CDR3 size: 15 residues. This CDR3 is CASSVGPGGEETQYF. The CDR3 region has the DNA TGTGCCAGCAGCGTAGGACCGGGGGGCGAAGAGACCCAGTACTTC.

The genes are TRBV4-1 and TRBJ2-1; 12 bases match TRBD2. The V segment lost 0 bases and the J segment 6 bases; nucleotides outside the gene matches: 9. The CDR3 is 18 residues long. Per germline, CDR1 MGHRA and CDR2 YSYEKL. The CDR3 region has the DNA TGCGCCAGCAGCCAAGATCCCCCTAGCGGGGGGGTCAGCAATGAGCAGTTCTTC. Translation gives CASSQDPPSGGVSNEQFF.

This rearrangement joins TRBV6-6 to TRBJ2-3, with D perhaps TRBD1 (5 bases). This CDR3 has 15 amino acids. V lost 2 bases and J lost 2, with 11 bases in between. Germline V lookup: CDR1 MNHNY, CDR2 SVGAGI (reference sequence). The CDR3: CASSYNQGFTDTQYF. CDR3 DNA: TGTGCCAGCAGTTACAATCAGGGTTTCACAGATACGCAGTATTTT.

The chain is built from TRBV11-3 and TRBJ2-1, with TRBD2 matching over 9 bases. Unmatched junction bases numbered 7, after V lost 5 bases and J lost 5 bases. CDR1 is SGHNT and CDR2 is YENEEA in the germline V gene. There are 15 residues in the CDR3. In nucleotides, the CDR3 is TGTGCCAGCAGCCTCTCTAGCGGGGTACACAATGAGCAGTTCTTC. It yields the protein CASSLSSGVHNEQFF.

The chain couples TRBV10-3 to TRBJ2-7; D gene unclear. This CDR3 is 12 amino acids long. Germline V gene lookup returns CDR1 ENHRY and CDR2 SYGVKD. The CDR3: CSLSKGTYEQYF. For the CDR3, the DNA is TGTTCCCTCTCCAAAGGGACCTACGAGCAGTACTTC.

In its sample, this clonotype was seen once. This sequence joins TRBV20-1 and TRBJ2-7; possible D gene TRBD1, 5 bases. Germline values: CDR1 DFQATT, CDR2 SNEGSKA (reference sequence). This CDR3 contains 15 residues. The chain's CDR3 is CSAHRPGHNSYEQYF. The DNA for the CDR3 is TGCAGCGCCCATCGTCCCGGACACAACTCCTACGAGCAGTACTTC.

The V and J genes are TRBV11-1 and TRBJ2-1; D is ambiguous. V gave up 5 bases and J gave up 12 bases, with 14 bases separating them. This CDR3 has 12 residues. Germline values: CDR1 SGHAT, CDR2 FQDESV (reference sequence). The DNA of the CDR3 is TGTGCCAGCAGCGCGGACCGTGTACGGCAGTTCTTC. This encodes CASSADRVRQFF.

This clonotype was counted once. The chain recombines TRBV4-3 with TRBJ2-7, with D unclear. Germline CDR1 reads LGHNA; CDR2 reads YSLEER. V lost 4 bases, J lost 2 bases, and 15 bases lay in between. This CDR3 region has 15 residues. For the CDR3, the DNA is TGCGCCAGCAGCCCGTCCCGGTCGCCGGCCTACGAGCAGTACTTC. This codes for CASSPSRSPAYEQYF.

This clonotype has just a few counts. The chain employs TRBV7-2 and TRBJ2-3, with no clear D. Trimming shortened V by 5 bases and J by 6 bases, and 12 bases separated the two germline ends. Germline V lookup: CDR1 SGHTA, CDR2 FQGNSA. The CDR3 runs 13 residues. DNA of the CDR3: TGTGCCAGCAGCGCCATTAAGGAGGATACGCAGTATTTT. It encodes CASSAIKEDTQYF.

The chain links TRBV20-1 to TRBJ1-6, with D tentatively TRBD1 (5 bases). The CDR3 extends over 13 amino acids. Germline-derived CDR1 and CDR2 are DFQATT and SNEGSKA (reference sequence). Trimming removed 5 bases from V and 9 bases from J, with 14 bases in between. CDR3 DNA: TGCAGTGCTTCACCGGGACTCAGTTCACCCCTCCACTTT. Encoded protein: CSASPGLSSPLHF.

The rearrangement joins TRBV3-1 to TRBJ2-1; 9 bases fit TRBD2. V lost 0 bases, J lost 6 bases, and 6 bases stayed unmatched. Germline CDR1 LGHDT, CDR2 YNNKEL (reference sequence). The CDR3 has 16 residues. CDR3 in DNA: TGTGCCAGCAGCCAAGATCCAGCGGGGGGCCGCAATGAGCAGTTCTTC. It is translated as CASSQDPAGGRNEQFF.

This clonotype was counted between two and nine times. This chain links TRBV28 with TRBJ1-6, with D perhaps matching TRBD1 (5 bases). The CDR3 is made up of 16 amino acids. V was cut by 5 bases and J by 8 bases, with 19 bases left in between. The germline V gene encodes CDR1 MDHEN and CDR2 SYDVKM. CDR3 nucleotide sequence: TGTGCCAGCAGTGCCCCCCCAGGGACGAGATATTCACCCCTCCACTTT. Its translation: CASSAPPGTRYSPLHF.

This clonotype was observed at least ten times. This rearrangement joins TRBV27 to TRBJ1-2; D perhaps matches TRBD1 (5 bases). The CDR3 covers 14 residues. V lost 2 bases and J 4 bases, leaving 11 bases between the germline ends. CDR1 and CDR2 from the germline V gene are MNHEY and SMNVEV (reference sequence). The CDR3 region is CASSLQGWGYGYTF. The DNA of the CDR3 is TGTGCCAGCAGTTTACAGGGATGGGGCTATGGCTACACCTTC.

The chain is built from TRBV25-1 and TRBJ2-7; D gene unclear. The end of the DNA aligns better with TRBJ2-5, so the J call may be wrong. This CDR3 is 12 amino acids long. Germline V gives CDR1 MGHDK, CDR2 SYGVNS. The CDR3 is CASSNTGETQYF. For the CDR3, the DNA is TGTGCCAGCAGTAACACCGGTGAGACCCAGTACTTC.

The chain links TRBV29-1 to TRBJ2-2; D unresolved. CDR1 SQVTM and CDR2 ANQGSEA come from the germline V gene. This CDR3 contains 13 residues. V dropped 7 bases and J dropped 0 bases, with 9 bases sitting between them. The CDR3 DNA reads as TGCAGCGGCCACAGAACGAACACCGGGGAGCTGTTTTTT. Translating it yields CSGHRTNTGELFF.

This chain links TRBV4-3 with TRBJ2-6, with unresolved D. Trimming pared 3 bases from V and 1 base from J, leaving 7 bases between. This CDR3 region has 15 residues. In germline, CDR1 is LGHNA, CDR2 YSLEER. This chain's CDR3 is CASSQVASGANVLTF. The CDR3 nucleotides read TGCGCCAGCAGCCAGGTCGCTTCTGGGGCCAACGTCCTGACTTTC.

The J gene is TRBJ2-7, the V gene TRBV7-6; no clear D. Germline assignment: CDR1 SGHVS and CDR2 FNYEAQ. This CDR3 has 13 amino acids. V was shortened by 2 bases and J by 5 bases, with 10 bases between the two germline ends. The CDR3 loop reads CASSLTKVHEQYF. The CDR3 DNA reads TGTGCCAGCAGCTTAACGAAGGTCCACGAGCAGTACTTC. The full variable domain, completed using reference TRBV7-6 and TRBJ2-7, is GAGVSQSPRYKVTKRGQDVALRCDPISGHVSLYWYRQALGQGPEFLTYFNYEAQQDKSGLPNDRFSAERPEGSISTLTIQRTEQRDSAMYRCASSLTKVHEQYFGPGTRLTVT.

This clonotype was observed a handful of times. The gene calls are TRBV29-1 and TRBJ2-1; TRBD1 matches at 9 bases. The ends lost 7 bases at V and 0 bases at J; junction bases unmatched: 4. The CDR3 loop spans 14 amino acids. Germline V gene lookup returns CDR1 SQVTM and CDR2 ANQGSEA. The CDR3 here is CSEGQGSSYNEQFF. CDR3 sequence (DNA): TGCAGCGAAGGACAGGGGAGCTCCTACAATGAGCAGTTCTTC.

This clonotype has a handful of counts. The chain combines TRBV27 with TRBJ1-2; maybe TRBD1 (5 bases). The CDR3 totals 13 residues. The V end was cut by 4 bases, the J end by 1 base, with 7 bases between. Per the germline V gene, CDR1 is MNHEY and CDR2 is SMNVEV (reference sequence). The CDR3 DNA sequence: TGTGCCAGCAGTTGGGGGGGTAACTATGGCTACACCTTC. This codes for CASSWGGNYGYTF.